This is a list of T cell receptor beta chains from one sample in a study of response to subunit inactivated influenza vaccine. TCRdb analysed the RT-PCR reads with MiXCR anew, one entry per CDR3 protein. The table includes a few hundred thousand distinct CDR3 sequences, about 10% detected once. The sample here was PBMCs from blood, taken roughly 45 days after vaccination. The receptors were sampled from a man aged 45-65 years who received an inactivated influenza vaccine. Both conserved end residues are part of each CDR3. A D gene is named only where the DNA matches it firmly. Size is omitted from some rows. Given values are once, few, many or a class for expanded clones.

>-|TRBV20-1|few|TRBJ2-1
TGCAGTGCTAGGCTAACCGGGGATGAGCAGTTCTTC
CSARLTGDEQFF
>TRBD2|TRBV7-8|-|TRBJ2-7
TGTGCCAGCAGGGAGCGGGAGGGCCGCTACGAGCAGTACTTC
CASREREGRYEQYF
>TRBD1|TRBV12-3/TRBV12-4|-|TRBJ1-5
TGTGCCAGCAGTATCCGACAGGGCAACATAGATCAGCCCCAGCATTTT
CASSIRQGNIDQPQHF
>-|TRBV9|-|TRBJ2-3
TGTGCCAGCAGCGCATCTGCTACAGGGCGAGATACGCAGTATTTT
CASSASATGRDTQYF
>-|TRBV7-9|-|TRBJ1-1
TGTGCCAGCAGCTTGGCGGGGGATGGTACTTTCTTT
CASSLAGDGTFF
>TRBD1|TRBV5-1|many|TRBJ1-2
TGCGCCAGCAGCAGCACGACAGGGGGTTACTATGGCTACACCTTC
CASSSTTGGYYGYTF
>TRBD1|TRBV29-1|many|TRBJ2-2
TGCAGCGTTGGACAGGGGGTAGGATCCGGGGAGCTGTTTTTT
CSVGQGVGSGELFF
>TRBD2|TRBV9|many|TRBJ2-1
TGTGCCAGCACAATAGCGGGAGGGACCTACAATGAGCAGTTCTTC
CASTIAGGTYNEQFF
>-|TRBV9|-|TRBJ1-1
TGTGCCAGCAGCGTAGAGGCAGGTAGAATGAACACTGAAGCTTTCTTT
CASSVEAGRMNTEAFF
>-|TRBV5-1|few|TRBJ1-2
TGCGCCAGCAGCTTGGGTCACCAGGGCTATGGCTACACCTTC
CASSLGHQGYGYTF
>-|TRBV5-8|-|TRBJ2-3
TGTGCCAGCAGCTTGGGAACAGGACTGTTCACAGATACGCAGTATTTT
CASSLGTGLFTDTQYF
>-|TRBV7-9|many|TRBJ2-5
TGTGCCAGCAGCTCGCTAGACAGCCTAGAGACCCAGTACTTC
CASSSLDSLETQYF
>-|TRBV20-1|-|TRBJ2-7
TGCAGTGCCACGGGACTAGGGGGCCCCGGGGGGTACTTC
CSATGLGGPGGYF
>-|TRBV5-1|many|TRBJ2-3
TGCGCCAGCAGCTCCTTAGCGGCTAGCACAGATACGCAGTATTTT
CASSSLAASTDTQYF
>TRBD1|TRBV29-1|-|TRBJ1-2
TGCAGCGTAAGCCCAGGGGGCGACTATGGCTACACCTTC
CSVSPGGDYGYTF
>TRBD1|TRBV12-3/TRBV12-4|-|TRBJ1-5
TGTGCCAGCAGACAGGGGAGCCAGCCCCAGCATTTT
CASRQGSQPQHF